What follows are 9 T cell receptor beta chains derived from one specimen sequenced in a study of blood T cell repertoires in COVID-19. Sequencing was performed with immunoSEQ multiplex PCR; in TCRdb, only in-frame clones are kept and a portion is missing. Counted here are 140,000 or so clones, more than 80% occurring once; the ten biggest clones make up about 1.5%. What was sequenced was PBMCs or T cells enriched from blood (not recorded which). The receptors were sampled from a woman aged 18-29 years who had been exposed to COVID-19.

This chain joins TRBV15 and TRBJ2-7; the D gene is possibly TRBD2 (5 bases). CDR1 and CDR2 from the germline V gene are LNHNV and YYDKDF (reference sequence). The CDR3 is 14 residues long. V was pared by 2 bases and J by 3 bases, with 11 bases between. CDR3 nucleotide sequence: TGTGCCACCAGCAGATTATCGGGGAGCTACGAGCAGTACTTC. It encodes CATSRLSGSYEQYF.

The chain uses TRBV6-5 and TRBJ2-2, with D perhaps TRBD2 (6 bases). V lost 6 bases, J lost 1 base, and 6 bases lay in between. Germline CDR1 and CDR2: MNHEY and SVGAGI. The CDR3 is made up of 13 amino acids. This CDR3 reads CASRRENTGELFF. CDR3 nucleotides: TGTGCCAGCAGGCGGGAGAACACCGGGGAGCTGTTTTTT.

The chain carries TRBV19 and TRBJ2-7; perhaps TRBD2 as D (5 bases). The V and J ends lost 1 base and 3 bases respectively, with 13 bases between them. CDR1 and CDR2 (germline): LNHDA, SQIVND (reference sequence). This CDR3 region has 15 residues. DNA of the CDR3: TGTGCCAGTAGTATAGGCGTAGTTGCGGGCTACGAGCAGTACTTC. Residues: CASSIGVVAGYEQYF.

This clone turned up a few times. The chain's CDR3 is CASSARDRDKTFF. The CDR3, as DNA: TGTGCCAGCAGCGCCCGGGACAGGGACAAAACTTTCTTT. V gene TRBV9 combines with J gene TRBJ1-1; the match to TRBD1 covers 9 bases. Trimming took 3 bases from V and 12 from J; bases not matched to a gene: 9. Germline CDR1 and CDR2: SGDLS and YYNGEE. The CDR3 contains 13 residues. Variable domain in full (rest from reference TRBV9 and TRBJ1-1): DSGVTQTPKHLITATGQRVTLRCSPRSGDLSVYWYQQSLDQGLQFLIQYYNGEERAKGNILERFSAQQFPDLHSELNLSSLELGDSALYFCASSARDRDKTFFGQGTRLTVV.

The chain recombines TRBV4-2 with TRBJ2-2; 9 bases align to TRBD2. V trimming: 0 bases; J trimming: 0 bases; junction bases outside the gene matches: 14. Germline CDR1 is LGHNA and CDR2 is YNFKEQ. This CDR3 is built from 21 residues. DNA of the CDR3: TGTGCCAGCAGCCAAGAGCCCCACGGCGCTAGCGGGGCCTCGAACACCGGGGAGCTGTTTTTT. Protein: CASSQEPHGASGASNTGELFF.

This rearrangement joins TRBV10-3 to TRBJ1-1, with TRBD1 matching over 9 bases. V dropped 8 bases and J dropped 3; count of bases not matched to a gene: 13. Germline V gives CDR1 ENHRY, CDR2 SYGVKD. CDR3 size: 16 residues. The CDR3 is CAIRTSQGADDTEAFF. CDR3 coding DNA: TGTGCCATCCGAACCTCACAGGGGGCGGATGACACTGAAGCTTTCTTT.

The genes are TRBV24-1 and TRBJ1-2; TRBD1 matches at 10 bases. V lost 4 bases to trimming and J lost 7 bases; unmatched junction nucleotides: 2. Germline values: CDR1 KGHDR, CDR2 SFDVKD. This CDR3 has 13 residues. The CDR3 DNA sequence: TGTGCCACCAGTGACCGGGACAGGGGTGGCTACACCTTC. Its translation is CATSDRDRGGYTF.

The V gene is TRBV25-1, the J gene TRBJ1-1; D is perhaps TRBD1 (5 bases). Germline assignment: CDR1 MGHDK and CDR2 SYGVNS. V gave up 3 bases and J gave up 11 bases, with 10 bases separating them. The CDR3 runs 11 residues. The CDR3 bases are TGTGCCAGCAGTGAGCCACGGGGGGCTTTCTTT. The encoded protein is CASSEPRGAFF.

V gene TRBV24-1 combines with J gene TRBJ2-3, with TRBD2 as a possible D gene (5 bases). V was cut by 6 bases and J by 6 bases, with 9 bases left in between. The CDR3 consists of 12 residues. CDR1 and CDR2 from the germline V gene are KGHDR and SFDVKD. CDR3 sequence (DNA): TGTGCCACCAGTCTCCGCGGGGATACGCAGTATTTT. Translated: CATSLRGDTQYF.